Listed here are 22 T cell receptor beta chains from one sample, sequenced in a study of vaccination and CD4 T cells after COVID-19 (dated by TCRdb to between 2020 and 2023). The sample's treatment or condition label, decoded: approximately 10-day PBMC culture with coronavirus spike peptide pools or control peptides (ViraFEST assay). The antigens for these receptors are not known. The library was built by means of PCR. Sequencing took place on an Illumina iSeq 100. At the Johns Hopkins FTIC core, DNA from the cultured CD4+ T cells underwent TCR sequencing with the Oncomine TCR Beta short-read assay. Using fastp at Q25 and MiXCR, TCRdb reprocessed the public reads and kept productive beta chains. Rows merge per CDR3 protein into single entries with the most common DNA and genes. Present in this sample are 3,500 or so distinct CDR3 sequences, less than 20% of which were seen just once. More than 15% of the sample comes from the top ten.

Sequencing was performed on CD4+ T cells from blood, cultured in vitro. Every receptor here comes from a human donor who had recovered from COVID-19.

This clonotype appeared a single time. Without the conserved terminal phenylalanine or tryptophan, this CDR3 likely stems from a read error. The chain is built from TRBV5-8 and TRBJ2-7; the match to TRBD1 covers 9 bases. Germline trimming cut 5 bases from V and 5 bases from J; bases unmatched to any gene: 8. This CDR3 contains 14 residues. Germline CDR1 is SGHTS and CDR2 is YDEGEE. The CDR3 spells CASRATGGLNEQYS. CDR3 bases: TGTGCCAGCAGGGCGACAGGGGGTTTGAACGAGCAGTACTCC.

The gene calls are TRBV5-1 and TRBJ2-7, with a tentative D call TRBD1 (6 bases). Trimming removed 0 bases at V and 7 bases at J, with 11 bases between. The CDR3 spans 13 residues. Germline CDR1 reads SGHRS; CDR2 reads YFSETQ. The CDR3 nucleotides read TGCGCCAGCAGCTTGGTAGACAGGATGGAGCAGTACTTC. Translated, it gives CASSLVDRMEQYF. The entire variable domain, with the rest obtained from reference TRBV5-1 and TRBJ2-7, is as follows: KAGVTQTPRYLIKTRGQQVTLSCSPISGHRSVSWYQQTPGQGLQFLFEYFSETQRNKGNFPGRFSGRQFSNSRSEMNVSTLELGDSALYLCASSLVDRMEQYFGPGTRLTVT.

The chain combines TRBV11-2 with TRBJ2-3; D tentatively reads TRBD1 or TRBD2 (6 bases each). The CDR3 covers 14 residues. V was shortened by 1 base and J by 4 bases, with 9 bases between the two germline ends. In germline, CDR1 is SGHAT, CDR2 FQNNGV. The CDR3 region is CASSLGGAPDTQYF. In DNA, the CDR3 is TGTGCCAGCAGCTTAGGGGGGGCCCCAGATACGCAGTATTTT.

The chain links TRBV7-2 to TRBJ2-7, with D uncertain. Trimming cost V 0 bases and J 2 bases, with 2 bases left between them. This CDR3 is 12 amino acids long. Germline CDR1 and CDR2: SGHTA and FQGNSA. The CDR3 nucleotides are TGTGCCAGCAGCTTAGCGACCTACGAGCAGTACTTC. The encoded protein is CASSLATYEQYF.

The genes are TRBV9 and TRBJ2-2; no clear D. V was clipped by 1 base and J by 0 bases, with 10 bases between them. The CDR3 totals 16 residues. Germline CDR1 and CDR2: SGDLS and YYNGEE. The CDR3 here is CASSVRSAPNTGELFF. The CDR3 DNA is TGTGCCAGCAGCGTAAGGTCGGCCCCGAACACCGGGGAGCTGTTTTTT.

This clonotype was counted a few times. The CDR3 sequence is CAWSAGQNTEAFF. In DNA form, the CDR3 reads TGTGCCTGGAGTGCAGGGCAGAACACTGAAGCTTTCTTT. The chain carries TRBV30 and TRBJ1-1; D may be TRBD1 (5 bases). From germline, CDR1 is GTSNPN and CDR2 SVGIG (reference sequence). Deletions cut 1 base from V and 1 base from J, with 7 bases between. The CDR3 sequence is 13 residues long.

By sample fraction, this clonotype is medium-sized (0.01 to 0.1%). This chain connects TRBV12-3 or TRBV12-4 to TRBJ2-7; 7 nucleotides agree with TRBD2. Losses at the gene ends were 2 bases for V and 4 bases for J; bases not matched to a gene: 2. This CDR3 comprises 13 residues. The CDR3 DNA reads TGTGCCAGCAGTTTACTAGCGGATTACGAGCAGTACTTC. Its protein is CASSLLADYEQYF.

This rearrangement joins TRBV5-1 to TRBJ1-2; D gene unclear. The CDR3 length is 12 residues. V was shortened by 2 bases and J by 6 bases, with 8 bases between the two germline ends. CDR1 and CDR2 (germline): SGHRS, YFSETQ. The CDR3: CASSFGTDGYTF. Here the CDR3 DNA reads TGCGCCAGCAGCTTTGGTACTGATGGCTACACCTTC.

This clonotype was counted a few times. The gene calls are TRBV6-1 and TRBJ1-2; 10 nucleotides align to TRBD1. Per the germline V gene, CDR1 is MNHNS and CDR2 is SASEGT. V shed 4 bases and J 3 bases; nucleotides not matched to a gene: 5. This CDR3 has 15 residues. CDR3 sequence reads: CASSGQGAGYYGYTF. CDR3 DNA: TGTGCCAGCAGTGGACAGGGGGCTGGTTACTATGGCTACACCTTC.

This clonotype was seen a few times. The chain carries TRBV6-1 and TRBJ1-6; 11 positions agree with TRBD1. CDR1 MNHNS and CDR2 SASEGT come from the germline V gene. Trimming cost V 8 bases and J 9 bases; bases outside gene matches: 12. The CDR3 loop spans 16 amino acids. The CDR3: CASVTRDRGFGSPLHF. Here the CDR3 DNA reads TGTGCCAGCGTAACCCGGGACAGGGGGTTCGGTTCACCCCTCCACTTT.

The chain has TRBV6-1 and TRBJ2-7; a weak D match, TRBD1 (6 bases). The CDR3 sequence is 12 residues long. V was trimmed by 6 bases and J by 8 bases, leaving 14 bases between them. In germline, CDR1 is MNHNS, CDR2 SASEGT. The CDR3 here is CASRDSPSKQYF. The CDR3 nucleotides are TGTGCCAGCAGGGACAGCCCTTCCAAGCAGTACTTC.

This chain connects TRBV20-1 to TRBJ2-3, with TRBD2 identical over 10 bases. V dropped 5 bases and J dropped 2; count of bases not matched to a gene: 7. CDR1 and CDR2 from the germline V gene are DFQATT and SNEGSKA (reference sequence). The CDR3 has 15 residues. The CDR3 sequence: CSALSGGAITDTQYF. In DNA, the CDR3 is TGCAGTGCTTTGAGCGGGGGGGCGATCACAGATACGCAGTATTTT.

This clonotype is medium-sized. The chain joins TRBV6-5 to TRBJ1-6; D gene unclear. CDR1 MNHEY and CDR2 SVGAGI come from the germline V gene. The CDR3 loop spans 14 amino acids. The germline V and J ends were trimmed by 2 bases and 4 bases, with 6 bases remaining between them. The chain's CDR3 is CASSYREYNSPLHF. The CDR3 nucleotides are TGTGCCAGCAGTTACCGAGAGTATAATTCACCCCTCCACTTT.

Within the sample, this clonotype is hyperexpanded. Germline is not matched at one junction end, which may reflect a read error. This chain links TRBV12-3 or TRBV12-4 with TRBJ1-1; perhaps TRBD1 as D (6 bases). The CDR3 spans 13 residues. This CDR3 reads CASSLGGRFEAFF. The CDR3 bases are TGTGCCAGCAGCTTAGGGGGGCGATTTGAAGCTTTCTTT.

The chain joins TRBV28 to TRBJ1-5, with 7 bases lining up with TRBD1. V lost 3 bases, J lost 5 bases, and 7 bases stayed unmatched. CDR1 and CDR2 (germline): MDHEN, SYDVKM. The CDR3 extends over 15 amino acids. The CDR3 loop is CASSFLGTVYQPQHF. CDR3 sequence (DNA): TGTGCCAGCAGTTTCCTCGGGACAGTTTATCAGCCCCAGCATTTT.

The chain recombines TRBV2 with TRBJ1-1; tentatively, D is TRBD1 (5 bases). CDR3 size: 15 residues. Germline values: CDR1 SNHLY, CDR2 FYNNEI. V was pared by 6 bases and J by 1 base, with 15 bases between. The CDR3 is CASRVQGGGNTEAFF. In nucleotides, the CDR3 is TGTGCCAGCAGGGTCCAGGGCGGGGGGAACACTGAAGCTTTCTTT.

Within the sample, this clonotype is large. This chain connects TRBV6-1 to TRBJ1-6; TRBD1 aligns across 8 bases. Germline CDR1 and CDR2: MNHNS and SASEGT. The CDR3 extends over 13 amino acids. The ends lost 5 bases at V and 9 bases at J; junction bases unmatched: 3. In nucleotides, the CDR3 is TGTGCCAGCAGTACGACAGGGGCTTCACCCCTCCACTTT. Translation: CASSTTGASPLHF.

This clonotype was counted between two and nine times. The chain uses TRBV30 and TRBJ2-5; D not certain. The length of the CDR3 is 10 residues. Germline CDR1 is GTSNPN and CDR2 is SVGIG (reference sequence). V lost 5 bases to trimming and J lost 10 bases, with 11 bases between them. The CDR3 sequence is CAWLYSNQYF. The CDR3 nucleotides are TGTGCCTGGCTCTACAGTAACCAGTACTTC. Together with reference TRBV30 and TRBJ2-5, the CDR3 gives the full variable domain: SQTIHQWPATLVQPVGSPLSLECTVEGTSNPNLYWYRQAAGRGLQLLFYSVGIGQISSEVPQNLSASRPQDRQFILSSKKLLLSDSGFYLCAWLYSNQYFGPGTRLLVL.

A few counts support this clonotype. This chain uses TRBV7-8 with TRBJ2-2; the match to TRBD2 covers 16 bases. The germline gives CDR1 SGHVS, CDR2 FQNEAQ. The CDR3 spans 18 residues. V shed 5 bases, J shed 7 bases, and the junction held 10 bases outside the gene matches. DNA for the CDR3: TGTGCCAGCAGCCGAGGGACTAGCGGGGGGGCATATGGCGGGGAGCTGTTTTTT. The encoded protein is CASSRGTSGGAYGGELFF.

This clonotype has a handful of counts. This CDR3 is CASTRQGGTEAFF. CDR3 bases: TGTGCCAGCACCAGACAGGGGGGAACTGAAGCTTTCTTT. The rearrangement joins TRBV6-1 to TRBJ1-1; 9 bases match TRBD1. The CDR3 runs to 13 residues. Germline V lookup: CDR1 MNHNS, CDR2 SASEGT. J lost 5 bases, V lost 7 bases, and 5 bases had no gene match.

V is TRBV5-5 and J is TRBJ1-1, with D maybe TRBD1 (5 bases). The CDR3 has 16 amino acids. CDR1 is SGHKS and CDR2 is YYEKEE in the germline V gene (reference sequence). Trimming left V 0 bases short and J 6 bases short, with 18 bases between. The chain's CDR3 is CASSLEGTVAYAEAFF. The CDR3 DNA sequence: TGTGCCAGCAGCTTGGAGGGGACTGTCGCGTACGCTGAAGCTTTCTTT.

This clonotype was observed a handful of times. The chain recombines TRBV19 with TRBJ1-1; D ambiguous. The CDR3 extends over 16 amino acids. Germline V gene lookup returns CDR1 LNHDA and CDR2 SQIVND (reference sequence). V was shortened by 8 bases and J by 1 base, with 20 bases between the two germline ends. CDR3 sequence (DNA): TGTGCCAGTCCCGGTGGCATGTGGAAGGGGAACACTGAAGCTTTCTTT. Translated, it gives CASPGGMWKGNTEAFF. Looking up the rest from reference TRBV19 and TRBJ1-1 gives the full variable domain: DGGITQSPKYLFRKEGQNVTLSCEQNLNHDAMYWYRQDPGQGLRLIYYSQIVNDFQKGDIAEGYSVSREKKESFPLTVTSAQKNPTAFYLCASPGGMWKGNTEAFFGQGTRLTVV.